The 2 T cell receptor beta chains below come from one sample, sequenced in a study of T-cell reconstitution after alpha-beta-depleted transplantation in children. The TCRbeta library incorporated unique molecular identifiers. Each CDR3 protein gets one entry after TCRdb re-called the PCR reads with MiXCR. The repertoire consists of about 300,000 distinct CDR3 sequences, with 10% occurring once and the leading ten covering 7.5%. The sequenced sample was PBMCs, obtained before TCRalphabeta/CD19-depleted stem cell transplant. These receptors came from a boy under two years old with acute myeloid leukemia, due to receive a stem cell transplant.

This clonotype has a count of ten or more. The V gene is TRBV24-1, the J gene TRBJ1-1; D is unclear. The V end was cut by 0 bases, the J end by 1 base, with 14 bases between. Germline CDR1 and CDR2: KGHDR and SFDVKD. The CDR3 spans 17 residues. The CDR3, as DNA: TGTGCCACCAGTGATTTGTGGCCCACGACGGCGAACACTGAAGCTTTCTTT. It specifies CATSDLWPTTANTEAFF.

This clonotype was seen ten or more times. This chain connects TRBV5-1 to TRBJ1-1; D is unresolved. The CDR3 has 13 residues. CDR1 is SGHRS and CDR2 is YFSETQ in the germline V gene. V lost 0 bases, J lost 2 bases, and 5 bases lay in between. The CDR3 DNA sequence: TGCGCCAGCAGCTTGGCACACAACACTGAAGCTTTCTTT. This gives the protein CASSLAHNTEAFF.